The rows below give T cell receptor beta chains drawn from one sample of a study of early T cells in non-severe SARS-CoV-2 infection. Each CDR3 protein gets one entry after TCRdb re-called the 5' RACE reads with MiXCR. The sample carries 60,000 or so distinct CDR3 sequences, about 10% recorded once. Sample: whole blood, taken at baseline. These receptors originate from an adult who was a healthcare worker with PCR-confirmed SARS-CoV-2 infection or an uninfected control (not recorded which). Each CDR3 is given with its conserved first and last residue. D genes are given only for firm matches. A row's size may be missing; if present it is once, few, many or a size class.

v_call: TRBV21-1
clone_size: -
d_call: -
j_call: TRBJ2-1
cdr3_nt: TGTGCCAGCAGCAAACTCCTCCCGGACAGGGAGTACAATGAGCAGTTCTTC
cdr3_aa: CASSKLLPDREYNEQFF

v_call: TRBV6-6
clone_size: many
d_call: TRBD2
j_call: TRBJ2-5
cdr3_nt: TGTGCCAGCAACCCCGGGACTAGCGGAGAAGAGACCCAGTACTTC
cdr3_aa: CASNPGTSGEETQYF

v_call: TRBV13
clone_size: many
d_call: -
j_call: TRBJ2-4
cdr3_nt: TGTGCCAGCAGCTTAGAGGACAGCGTAGCCAAAAACATTCAGTACTTC
cdr3_aa: CASSLEDSVAKNIQYF

v_call: TRBV7-2
clone_size: many
d_call: -
j_call: TRBJ2-5
cdr3_nt: TGTGCCAGCAGCTTGTGGCCCCCAGAGACCCAGTACTTC
cdr3_aa: CASSLWPPETQYF

v_call: TRBV7-8
clone_size: many
d_call: -
j_call: TRBJ2-1
cdr3_nt: TGTGCCAGCAGCTTAGCGTGGGGAGCAAGCTACTACAATGAGCAGTTCTTC
cdr3_aa: CASSLAWGASYYNEQFF

v_call: TRBV10-3
clone_size: -
d_call: -
j_call: TRBJ1-1
cdr3_nt: TGTGCCATCAGTGGACTCAACAGGGTGGGGAACACTGAAGCTTTCTTT
cdr3_aa: CAISGLNRVGNTEAFF

v_call: TRBV9
clone_size: many
d_call: TRBD1
j_call: TRBJ2-2
cdr3_nt: TGTGCCAGCAGCCTCCGGGACAGGGACGGGGCCGGGGAGCTGTTTTTT
cdr3_aa: CASSLRDRDGAGELFF

v_call: TRBV7-9
clone_size: -
d_call: -
j_call: TRBJ1-1
cdr3_nt: TGTGCCAGCAGCCCCTCCTCTGGGGTTGAAGCTTTCTTT
cdr3_aa: CASSPSSGVEAFF

v_call: TRBV7-6
clone_size: many
d_call: TRBD1
j_call: TRBJ2-2
cdr3_nt: TGTGCCAGCAGCTTAGGGGGGACAGGGTTCACCGGGGAGCTGTTTTTT
cdr3_aa: CASSLGGTGFTGELFF

v_call: TRBV9
clone_size: few
d_call: -
j_call: TRBJ2-3
cdr3_nt: TGTGCCAGCAGCCTTACGGGGACAGATACGCAGTATTTT
cdr3_aa: CASSLTGTDTQYF

v_call: TRBV6-5
clone_size: few
d_call: -
j_call: TRBJ1-3
cdr3_nt: TGTGCCAGCACAAGCTCTACGGGAAACACCATATATTTT
cdr3_aa: CASTSSTGNTIYF

v_call: TRBV7-9
clone_size: few
d_call: -
j_call: TRBJ2-5
cdr3_nt: TGTGCCAGCAGCCACCAACCCCCCGGGACACCTCAAGAGACCCAGTACTTC
cdr3_aa: CASSHQPPGTPQETQYF

v_call: TRBV11-2
clone_size: -
d_call: -
j_call: TRBJ2-7
cdr3_nt: TGTGCCAGCAGCCCACACGAGGCGGGTAGACTCTCCTACGAGCAGTACTTC
cdr3_aa: CASSPHEAGRLSYEQYF

v_call: TRBV5-4
clone_size: -
d_call: -
j_call: TRBJ2-7
cdr3_nt: TGTGCCAGCAGCGCGGGACAGAAACTAGCCTACGAGCAGTACTTC
cdr3_aa: CASSAGQKLAYEQYF

v_call: TRBV20-1
clone_size: -
d_call: TRBD2
j_call: TRBJ2-7
cdr3_nt: TGCAGTGCTAGAGACTCGGGGTATGATGGCGGGAGTCTTCCCTACGAGCAGTACTTC
cdr3_aa: CSARDSGYDGGSLPYEQYF

v_call: TRBV24-1
clone_size: -
d_call: -
j_call: TRBJ2-5
cdr3_nt: TGTGCCACCAGTGATCCGACGGGGTCCCAAGAGACCCAGTACTTC
cdr3_aa: CATSDPTGSQETQYF

v_call: TRBV6-6
clone_size: many
d_call: -
j_call: TRBJ1-1
cdr3_nt: TGTGCCAGCAGTTACGCGTCGGGGCAGGCCATGAACACTGAAGCTTTCTTT
cdr3_aa: CASSYASGQAMNTEAFF

v_call: TRBV27
clone_size: -
d_call: -
j_call: TRBJ2-4
cdr3_nt: TGTGCCAGCAGTTTACGGTCTTCAGTCTCTTTAGCCAAAAACATTCAGTACTTC
cdr3_aa: CASSLRSSVSLAKNIQYF

v_call: TRBV18
clone_size: many
d_call: -
j_call: TRBJ2-7
cdr3_nt: TGTGCCAGCTCCAACCTGGAGATCCCCACCGTTTACGAGCAGTACTTC
cdr3_aa: CASSNLEIPTVYEQYF

v_call: TRBV30
clone_size: many
d_call: -
j_call: TRBJ1-4
cdr3_nt: TGTGCCTGGAGTACGGCTAATGAAAAACTGTTTTTT
cdr3_aa: CAWSTANEKLFF

v_call: TRBV12-3/TRBV12-4
clone_size: many
d_call: TRBD2
j_call: TRBJ2-3
cdr3_nt: TGTGCCAGCACCCTAGCGGGATTCACAGATACGCAGTATTTT
cdr3_aa: CASTLAGFTDTQYF

v_call: TRBV18
clone_size: -
d_call: -
j_call: TRBJ2-7
cdr3_nt: TGTGCCAGCTCACCACCAGGGAAGGCAGCGCCATACGAGCAGTACTTC
cdr3_aa: CASSPPGKAAPYEQYF

v_call: TRBV7-2
clone_size: many
d_call: TRBD2
j_call: TRBJ2-7
cdr3_nt: TGTGCCAGCAGCTTAGGGGCTAGCGGGTCCTCCTACGAGCAGTACTTC
cdr3_aa: CASSLGASGSSYEQYF